Listed below are T cell receptor beta chains from one sample, sequenced in a study of CD8+CD57+ T cells in acquired aplastic anemia. MiXCR was run by TCRdb on the reads, yielding one entry per CDR3 protein. Of some 140,000 distinct CDR3 sequences in the sample, over 50% were seen once. The sample was sorted CD4+, CD8+, or CD8+CD57+ T cells (not recorded which) from PBMCs. Receptors originate from a human donor with aplastic anemia. Each CDR3 is given with its conserved first and last residue. The D gene is left open where the match is weak. A row's size may be missing; if present it is once, few, many or a size class.

CDR3 protein	CDR3 DNA	J gene	CDR3 length	D gene	V gene	clone size
CSARSTTEAFF	TGCAGTGCTAGATCTACGACTGAAGCTTTCTTT	TRBJ1-1	11	NA	TRBV20-1	NA
CASSLAGPRTRSTHGYTF	TGTGCCAGCAGCTTAGCGGGTCCCCGGACACGAAGTACCCATGGCTACACCTTC	TRBJ1-2	18	NA	TRBV7-2	NA
CSARDPVTRAGFRVRAEAFF	TGCAGTGCTAGAGATCCGGTGACTCGAGCCGGTTTCAGGGTTAGGGCTGAAGCTTTCTTT	TRBJ1-1	20	NA	TRBV20-1	many
CASSLAPVREQFF	TGTGCCAGCAGCTTAGCACCCGTCAGAGAGCAGTTCTTC	TRBJ2-1	13	NA	TRBV7-8	NA
CASSFWTGGGNEHF	TGTGCCAGCAGTTTTTGGACAGGGGGCGGTAATGAGCATTTT	TRBJ1-5	14	TRBD1	TRBV27	NA
CSVDGLGGEQFF	TGCAGCGTCGATGGGCTAGGGGGTGAGCAGTTCTTC	TRBJ2-1	12	NA	TRBV29-1	NA
CASSQDSEGQGNTTYF	TGCGCCAGCAGCCAAGATTCAGAAGGACAAGGAAACACCACATATTTT	TRBJ1-3	16	NA	TRBV4-1	NA
CSDLGTDSYNEQFF	TGCAGCGACCTTGGGACAGACTCCTACAATGAGCAGTTCTTC	TRBJ2-1	14	TRBD1	TRBV29-1	NA
CASSLVGTGGAGNEQFF	TGTGCCAGCAGCTTGGTTGGGACAGGGGGCGCCGGAAATGAGCAGTTCTTC	TRBJ2-1	17	TRBD1	TRBV5-6	few
CASSLGWGNYEQYF	TGTGCCAGCAGCTTAGGGTGGGGAAACTACGAGCAGTACTTC	TRBJ2-7	14	NA	TRBV7-2	many
CSARTGRSGETQYF	TGCAGTGCTAGAACGGGGAGATCAGGCGAGACCCAGTACTTC	TRBJ2-5	14	NA	TRBV20-1	NA
CASRIQDPNYGYTF	TGTGCCAGTAGGATACAGGATCCTAACTATGGCTACACCTTC	TRBJ1-2	14	NA	TRBV19	NA
CASSLDTGIPGANVLTF	TGTGCCAGCAGCTTGGACACAGGGATCCCTGGGGCCAACGTCCTGACTTTC	TRBJ2-6	17	NA	TRBV5-6	NA
CSGLYEQYF	TGCTCAGGGCTGTACGAGCAGTACTTC	TRBJ2-7	9	NA	TRBV5-1	many
CASSYESENIQYF	TGTGCCAGCAGTTACGAATCGGAAAACATTCAGTACTTC	TRBJ2-4	13	NA	TRBV6-6	many
CASSQDIFYEQYF	TGTGCCAGCAGCCAGGACATCTTCTACGAGCAGTACTTC	TRBJ2-7	13	NA	TRBV7-9	few
CASSGRFGANVLTF	TGTGCCAGTAGTGGGAGATTTGGGGCCAACGTCCTGACTTTC	TRBJ2-6	14	NA	TRBV19	many
CASRGGAGRTGNTIYF	TGTGCCAGCAGAGGAGGTGCGGGACGGACTGGAAACACCATATATTTT	TRBJ1-3	16	NA	TRBV2	NA
CASTDRETQYF	TGTGCCAGCACCGACCGAGAGACCCAGTACTTC	TRBJ2-5	11	NA	TRBV2	NA
CAISESGLAGHEQYF	TGCGCCATCAGTGAATCGGGACTAGCGGGGCACGAGCAGTACTTC	TRBJ2-7	15	TRBD2	TRBV10-3	NA
CSARGPGGDTEAFF	TGCAGTGCTAGGGGGCCAGGGGGAGACACTGAAGCTTTCTTT	TRBJ1-1	14	TRBD1	TRBV20-1	many
CASSQVEGSQPQHF	TGTGCCAGCAGCCAAGTTGAGGGATCTCAGCCCCAGCATTTT	TRBJ1-5	14	NA	TRBV3-1	NA
CASSEAGTTYEQYF	TGTGCTAGCAGTGAAGCGGGGACCACCTACGAGCAGTACTTC	TRBJ2-7	14	TRBD2	TRBV6-1	few
CASSLVLAGQETQYF	TGTGCCAGCAGCTTGGTTTTAGCGGGGCAAGAGACCCAGTACTTC	TRBJ2-5	15	TRBD2	TRBV5-8	many
CSGTGQGVYNEQFF	TGCAGCGGTACCGGACAGGGGGTCTACAATGAGCAGTTCTTC	TRBJ2-1	14	TRBD1	TRBV29-1	NA
CASSEFPGQGRTNEKLFF	TGTGCCAGCAGTGAATTCCCCGGACAGGGTAGAACTAATGAAAAACTGTTTTTT	TRBJ1-4	18	TRBD1	TRBV25-1	many
CSVETDVNEKLFF	TGCAGCGTTGAGACAGATGTTAATGAAAAACTGTTTTTT	TRBJ1-4	13	NA	TRBV29-1	NA
CASSRVTEAFF	TGTGCCAGCAGCCGAGTGACTGAAGCTTTCTTT	TRBJ1-1	11	NA	TRBV7-8	few